Below are 5 T cell receptor beta chains sequenced from a single sample in a study of shared clonotypes between healthy human individuals. The data were produced by immunoSEQ multiplex PCR, yet TCRdb's version contains in-frame clones alone and is incomplete. Of approximately 2,000,000 clones in the sample, approximately 92% were seen once. Naivety among CD8 cells was defined by CD45RO negativity and positive CCR7 selection, thereby excluding terminally differentiated effector memory CD45RA+ cells. Sequenced: naive CD8+ T cells from PBMCs. The receptors come from a man between 18 and 29 years old in good health. Some clones in this sample may be carry-over from other donors' samples.

The chain employs TRBV7-9 and TRBJ1-1; D gene unclear. The CDR3 has 12 amino acids. V shed 5 bases and J shed 7 bases, with 11 bases lying between them. Germline-derived CDR1 and CDR2 are SEHNR and FQNEAQ (reference sequence). CDR3 in DNA: TGTGCCAGCAGCCGGCAAAGTTTTGAAGCTTTCTTT. Encoded protein: CASSRQSFEAFF. The entire variable domain, with the rest obtained from reference TRBV7-9 and TRBJ1-1, is as follows: DTGVSQNPRHKITKRGQNVTFRCDPISEHNRLYWYRQTLGQGPEFLTYFQNEAQLEKSRLLSDRFSAERPKGSFSTLEIQRTEQGDSAMYLCASSRQSFEAFFGQGTRLTVV.

As to this clone: Other nucleotide sequences in the sample specify the same CDR3. The CDR3 DNA reads as TGTGCCAGCAGTTACTCTAGCGGAGGTACAGATACGCAGTATTTT. Protein sequence: CASSYSSGGTDTQYF. The genes are TRBV6-5 and TRBJ2-3, with a weak D call TRBD2 (6 bases). Germline-derived CDR1 and CDR2 are MNHEY and SVGAGI. The CDR3 is made up of 15 amino acids. V was trimmed by 0 bases and J by 3 bases, leaving 10 bases between them.

Concerning this clone itself: The sample carries other DNA sequences with the same CDR3. This chain joins TRBV9 and TRBJ2-1; D is perhaps TRBD2 (7 bases). Germline V gene sequence: CDR1 SGDLS, CDR2 YYNGEE. The CDR3 length is 12 residues. The germline V and J ends were trimmed by 4 bases and 7 bases, with 9 bases remaining between them. Here the CDR3 DNA reads TGTGCCAGCAGCAGGGGGGGTAATGAGCAGTTCTTC. This encodes CASSRGGNEQFF. The full variable domain, its missing parts supplied by reference TRBV9 and TRBJ2-1, is DSGVTQTPKHLITATGQRVTLRCSPRSGDLSVYWYQQSLDQGLQFLIQYYNGEERAKGNILERFSAQQFPDLHSELNLSSLELGDSALYFCASSRGGNEQFFGPGTRLTVL.

The chain combines TRBV2 with TRBJ2-2, with D possibly TRBD1 on 5 matching bases. Trimming cost V 6 bases and J 4 bases, with 15 bases left between them. Germline-derived CDR1 and CDR2 are SNHLY and FYNNEI. CDR3 size: 15 residues. CDR3 nucleotide sequence: TGTGCCAGCAGGGCAGGGTTGGAGACCACCGGGGAGCTGTTTTTT. It codes for CASRAGLETTGELFF.

This sequence joins TRBV5-1 and TRBJ2-7; D not resolved. This CDR3 region has 15 residues. The V gene lost 4 bases and the J gene lost 0 bases, with 14 bases spanning the gap. Germline CDR1 SGHRS, CDR2 YFSETQ. CDR3 region: CASSNSEVSSYEQYF. CDR3 DNA: TGCGCCAGCAGCAACAGTGAAGTAAGCTCCTACGAGCAGTACTTC.